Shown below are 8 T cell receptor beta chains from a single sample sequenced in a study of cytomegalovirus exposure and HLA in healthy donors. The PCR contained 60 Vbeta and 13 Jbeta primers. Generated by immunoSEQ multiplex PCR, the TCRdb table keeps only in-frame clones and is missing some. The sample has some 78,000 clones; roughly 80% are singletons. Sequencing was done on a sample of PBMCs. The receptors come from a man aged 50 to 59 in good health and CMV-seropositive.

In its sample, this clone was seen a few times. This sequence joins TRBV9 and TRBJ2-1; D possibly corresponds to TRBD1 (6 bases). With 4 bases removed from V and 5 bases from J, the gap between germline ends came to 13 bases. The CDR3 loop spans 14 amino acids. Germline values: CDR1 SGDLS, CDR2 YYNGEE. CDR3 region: CASSPETGNNEQFF. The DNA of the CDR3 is TGTGCCAGCAGCCCAGAGACAGGAAACAATGAGCAGTTCTTC.

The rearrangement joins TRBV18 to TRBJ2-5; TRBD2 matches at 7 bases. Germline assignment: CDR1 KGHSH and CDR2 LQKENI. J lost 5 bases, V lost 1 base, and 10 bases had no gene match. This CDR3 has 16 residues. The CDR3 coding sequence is TGTGCCAGCTCACCACTTTTGTCGGGAGGTGCGGAGACCCAGTACTTC. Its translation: CASSPLLSGGAETQYF. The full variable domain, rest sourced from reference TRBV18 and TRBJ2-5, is NAGVMQNPRHLVRRRGQEARLRCSPMKGHSHVYWYRQLPEEGLKFMVYLQKENIIDESGMPKERFSAEFPKEGPSILRIQQVVRGDSAAYFCASSPLLSGGAETQYFGPGTRLLVL.

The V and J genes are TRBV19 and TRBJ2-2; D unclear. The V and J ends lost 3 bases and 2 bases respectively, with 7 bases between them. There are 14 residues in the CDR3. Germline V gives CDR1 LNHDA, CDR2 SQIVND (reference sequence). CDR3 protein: CASSIAVNTGELFF. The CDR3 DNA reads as TGTGCCAGTAGTATCGCGGTAAACACCGGGGAGCTGTTTTTT.

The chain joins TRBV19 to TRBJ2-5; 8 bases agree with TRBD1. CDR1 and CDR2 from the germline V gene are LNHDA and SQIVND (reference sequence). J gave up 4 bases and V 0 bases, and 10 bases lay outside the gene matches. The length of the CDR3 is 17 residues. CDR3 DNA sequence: TGTGCCAGTAGTATAGATCTGAGGACAGGGTGGGGAGAGACCCAGTACTTC. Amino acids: CASSIDLRTGWGETQYF. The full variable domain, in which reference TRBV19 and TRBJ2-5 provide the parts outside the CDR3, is DGGITQSPKYLFRKEGQNVTLSCEQNLNHDAMYWYRQDPGQGLRLIYYSQIVNDFQKGDIAEGYSVSREKKESFPLTVTSAQKNPTAFYLCASSIDLRTGWGETQYFGPGTRLLVL.

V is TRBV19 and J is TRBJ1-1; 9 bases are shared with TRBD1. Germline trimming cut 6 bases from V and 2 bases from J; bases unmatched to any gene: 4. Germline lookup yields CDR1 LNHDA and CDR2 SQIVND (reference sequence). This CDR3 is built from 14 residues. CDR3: CASRSGQGNTEAFF. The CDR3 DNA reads TGTGCCAGTAGATCGGGACAGGGAAACACTGAAGCTTTCTTT.

The CDR3 region has the DNA TGCAGTTACAGGGCGGGGGGAGATACGCAGTATTTT. It encodes CSYRAGGDTQYF. V usage is TRBV29-1 and J usage is TRBJ2-3; 8 bases fit TRBD2. The length of the CDR3 is 12 residues. From germline, CDR1 is SQVTM and CDR2 ANQGSEA.

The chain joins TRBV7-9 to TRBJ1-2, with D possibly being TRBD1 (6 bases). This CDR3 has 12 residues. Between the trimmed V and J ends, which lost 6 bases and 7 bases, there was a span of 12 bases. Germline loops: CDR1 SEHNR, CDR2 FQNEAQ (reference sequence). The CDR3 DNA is TGTGCCAGCAGTTCAGACAGGTCTGGCTACACCTTC. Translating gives CASSSDRSGYTF.

The DNA for the CDR3 is TGTGCCAGCAGCTTAGACGGGACAGCGACCTATGGCTACACCTTC. As protein: CASSLDGTATYGYTF. The V gene is TRBV7-9, the J gene TRBJ1-2, with 7 bases fitting TRBD1. From germline, CDR1 is SEHNR and CDR2 FQNEAQ (reference sequence). The V gene end was trimmed by 1 base and the J gene end by 4 bases; junction bases not matched to a gene: 6. The CDR3 is 15 amino acids.